These T cell receptor beta chains were read from a single sample in a study of blood T cell repertoires in COVID-19. Generated by immunoSEQ multiplex PCR, the TCRdb table keeps only in-frame clones and is missing some. The sample has roughly 200,000 clones, over 80% seen once; the top ten hold about 7%. The sequencing sample was made of peripheral blood. The receptors here all came from a woman aged 35 to 49 with COVID-19, enrolled during active disease. The CDR3 runs from the conserved cysteine through the conserved F or W. D genes are given only for firm matches. For some rows the clone size is stated as once, few or many, or as a class when expanded; others skip it.

v_gene	len	abundance	j_gene	d_gene	CDR3nt	CDR3aa
TRBV11-3	14	.	TRBJ1-1	.	TGTGCCAGCAGCTTGGGAGGACGTGGCACTGAAGCTTTCTTT	CASSLGGRGTEAFF
TRBV13	16	few	TRBJ2-2	.	TGTGCCAGCACTTCACAAAGCGGACGCGGGACGGGGGAGCTGTTTTTT	CASTSQSGRGTGELFF
TRBV27	14	.	TRBJ2-4	.	TGTGCCAGCAGTTTTACGGGGAGCAAAAACATTCAGTACTTC	CASSFTGSKNIQYF
TRBV9	16	.	TRBJ2-3	.	TGTGCCAGCAGCGGGCGGATAGCGCTGGGTACAGATACGCAGTATTTT	CASSGRIALGTDTQYF
TRBV5-1	15	.	TRBJ2-5	TRBD2	TGCGCCAGCAGCTTGGTAGCGGGGACCCAAGAGACCCAGTACTTC	CASSLVAGTQETQYF
TRBV7-2	16	.	TRBJ2-1	.	TGTGCCAGCAGCTTAGCGCTGGCGGGCTCCTACAATGAGCAGTTCTTC	CASSLALAGSYNEQFF
TRBV5-1	16	.	TRBJ1-2	.	TGCGCCAGCAGCCCGGACACCATGAGCCTTAACTATGGCTACACCTTC	CASSPDTMSLNYGYTF
TRBV5-1	15	.	TRBJ2-5	.	TGCGCCAGCAGCGGGGGACGCGGGGAAGGAGAGACCCAGTACTTC	CASSGGRGEGETQYF
TRBV2	13	once	TRBJ1-3	TRBD1	TGTGCCAGTTCACAGGGGACCGGAAACACCATATATTTT	CASSQGTGNTIYF
TRBV14	13	.	TRBJ2-3	.	TGTGCCAGCAGCCAGGAACTAGCAGATACGCAGTATTTT	CASSQELADTQYF
TRBV5-6	13	.	TRBJ1-1	.	TGTGCCAGCAGCCGCGGCCAGAACACTGAAGCTTTCTTT	CASSRGQNTEAFF
TRBV10-1	14	.	TRBJ2-3	.	TGCGCCAGCAGTGAGCAGCAGGGCCCGGATACGCAGTATTTT	CASSEQQGPDTQYF
TRBV27	14	.	TRBJ1-1	.	TGTGCCAGCAGCCGCGGGACGCAGAACACTGAAGCTTTCTTT	CASSRGTQNTEAFF
TRBV29-1	12	.	TRBJ1-2	TRBD1	TGCAGCGTCCTTGGGACAGGGTATGGCTACACCTTC	CSVLGTGYGYTF
TRBV5-5	12	.	TRBJ1-4	.	TGTGCCAGCAGCTTGACGGGAGAAAAACTGTTTTTT	CASSLTGEKLFF
TRBV5-1	13	few	TRBJ1-2	.	TGCGCCAGCAGCTTGGCCTCGGGGGGCGGCTACACCTTC	CASSLASGGGYTF
TRBV6-1	13	.	TRBJ1-2	TRBD1	TGTGCCAGCAGTGAATCCAGGGGGTATCGCTACACCTTC	CASSESRGYRYTF
TRBV5-5	15	.	TRBJ2-1	TRBD2	TGTGCCAGCAGCTCCCGCAGCGGGGGGTTCAATGAGCAGTTCTTC	CASSSRSGGFNEQFF
TRBV6-5	14	.	TRBJ2-3	TRBD1	TGTGCCACCGGACAGGGTAGGACCACAGATACGCAGTATTTT	CATGQGRTTDTQYF
TRBV27	14	once	TRBJ2-4	.	TGTGCCAGCAGTCCTCAGGGGGGCAAACGCATTCAGTACTTC	CASSPQGGKRIQYF
TRBV5-1	16	.	TRBJ2-3	TRBD2	TGCGCCAGCAGCTTGTCAGCGGGGGGAAAAGATGTGACGCAGTATTTT	CASSLSAGGKDVTQYF
TRBV11-2	17	few	TRBJ2-5	TRBD2	TGTGCCAGCAGCTTAGCTGGCGGGGGGACCGCACAAGAGACCCAGTACTTC	CASSLAGGGTAQETQYF
TRBV27	14	.	TRBJ1-2	.	TGTGCCAGCAGTTCCGGTGGCAGCGACTATGGCTACACCTTC	CASSSGGSDYGYTF
TRBV19	14	.	TRBJ2-1	.	TGTGCCAGTAGTTACGCTAGCTCCTACAATGAGCAGTTCTTC	CASSYASSYNEQFF
TRBV11-2	18	.	TRBJ2-7	TRBD1	TGTGCCAGCAGCTTAGATCTCGACATCGGGACAGTAAACTACGAGCAGTACTTC	CASSLDLDIGTVNYEQYF
TRBV3-1/TRBV3-2	13	.	TRBJ1-5	.	TGTGCCAGCAGCCAAGATTACAATCAGCCCCAGCATTTT	CASSQDYNQPQHF
TRBV28	13	.	TRBJ2-7	.	TGTGCCAGCAGTTTATTAGTCCGAAAGGAGCAGTACTTC	CASSLLVRKEQYF
TRBV7-8	16	few	TRBJ1-1	.	TGTGCCAGCAGCTTAGGGTCAGGGTGGGGGAACACTGAAGCTTTCTTT	CASSLGSGWGNTEAFF